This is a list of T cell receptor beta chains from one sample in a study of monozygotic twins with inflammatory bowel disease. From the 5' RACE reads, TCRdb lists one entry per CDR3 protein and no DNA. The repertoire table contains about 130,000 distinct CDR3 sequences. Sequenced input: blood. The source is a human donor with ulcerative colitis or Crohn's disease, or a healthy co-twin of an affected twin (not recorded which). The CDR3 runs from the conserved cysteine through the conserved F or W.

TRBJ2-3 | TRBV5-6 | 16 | CASSRRTGGWTDTQYF
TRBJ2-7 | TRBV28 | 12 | CASSRQSYEQYF
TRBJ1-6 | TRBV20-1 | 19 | CSARDVLRTASSYNSPLHF
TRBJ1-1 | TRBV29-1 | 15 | CSVEDSGQGNTEAFF
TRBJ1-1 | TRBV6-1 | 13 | CASSEIGSTEAFF
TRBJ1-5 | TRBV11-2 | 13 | CASSEGTGLPQHF
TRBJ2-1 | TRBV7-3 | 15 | CASSRRLAGMGEQFF
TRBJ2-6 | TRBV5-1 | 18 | CASSLLRDRYSGANVLTF
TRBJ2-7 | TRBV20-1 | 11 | CSARVSYGQYF
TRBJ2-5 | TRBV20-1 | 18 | CSASSPGQGLRGRETQYF
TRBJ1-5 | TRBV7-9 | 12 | CASSFAQGGQHF
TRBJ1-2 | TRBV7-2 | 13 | CASSQSQGRGYTF